Presented here are 17 T cell receptor beta chains from one specimen sequenced in a study of cytotoxic CD8 clonotypes in ibrutinib-treated CLL. Clones were read by immunoSEQ multiplex PCR, and TCRdb kept only the in-frame ones, dropping some. Of about 43,000 clones listed, 60% to 75% are singletons. Sequenced here: PBMCs, sampled after 12 months of ibrutinib treatment. These receptor sequences come from a human donor with chronic lymphocytic leukemia.

Of note for this clone: Different DNA sequences within this sample yield the same CDR3. The V and J genes are TRBV4-1 and TRBJ2-7, with TRBD2 identical over 11 bases. There are 15 residues in the CDR3. V lost 4 bases, J lost 2 bases, and 4 bases stayed unmatched. Germline CDR1 MGHRA, CDR2 YSYEKL. CDR3 residues: CASSPHSGGAYEQYF. In nucleotides, the CDR3 is TGCGCCAGCAGCCCTCATAGCGGGGGGGCCTACGAGCAGTACTTC.

This clone was detected only once. The rearrangement joins TRBV4-2 to TRBJ2-7; possibly TRBD1 for D (5 bases). The ends were cut back, 1 base at V and 2 bases at J, with 6 bases in the middle. The CDR3 loop spans 13 amino acids. Germline CDR1 and CDR2: LGHNA and YNFKEQ. The CDR3 protein is CASSQGTTYEQYF. The CDR3 coding sequence is TGTGCCAGCAGCCAAGGGACAACCTACGAGCAGTACTTC.

The chain has TRBV7-9 and TRBJ1-2; maybe TRBD1 (6 bases). Germline V gene lookup returns CDR1 SEHNR and CDR2 FQNEAQ (reference sequence). This CDR3 region has 15 residues. Trimming pared 5 bases from V and 3 bases from J, leaving 16 bases between. The CDR3 DNA is TGTGCCAGCAGCCACCCCCGGGACACTGACTATGGCTACACCTTC. Its translation is CASSHPRDTDYGYTF.

This chain uses TRBV6-1 with TRBJ1-4; a possible D gene is TRBD1 (6 bases). Germline values: CDR1 MNHNS, CDR2 SASEGT. The CDR3 spans 15 residues. Between the trimmed V and J ends, which lost 8 bases and 2 bases, there was a span of 15 bases. The CDR3 DNA reads TGTGCCAGCGGTAACCTCAGGGGTACTAATGAAAAACTGTTTTTT. Its translation is CASGNLRGTNEKLFF.

The V gene is TRBV6-1, the J gene TRBJ2-5, with D tentatively TRBD1 (6 bases). This CDR3 region has 15 residues. CDR1 is MNHNS, CDR2 SASEGT, per germline. The V end was cut by 5 bases, the J end by 5 bases, with 18 bases between. DNA for the CDR3: TGTGCCAGCAGTACCCAGGGGTTTACGATCGAGACCCAGTACTTC. It specifies CASSTQGFTIETQYF.

This clone was recorded only once. The J gene is TRBJ2-1, the V gene TRBV7-9, with D unresolved. V lost 1 base and J lost 6, with 7 bases in between. The CDR3 consists of 13 residues. Germline V gene lookup returns CDR1 SEHNR and CDR2 FQNEAQ (reference sequence). In DNA form, the CDR3 reads TGTGCCAGCAGCTTAGATCCCCGCAATGAGCAGTTCTTC. Its translation: CASSLDPRNEQFF.

The V gene is TRBV5-1, the J gene TRBJ1-4; D possibly corresponds to TRBD1 (5 bases). Germline V CDR1 and CDR2: SGHRS, YFSETQ. V was clipped by 3 bases and J by 3 bases, with 15 bases between them. This CDR3 is built from 16 residues. The CDR3 sequence: CASSYSVAGANEKLFF. In nucleotides, the CDR3 is TGCGCCAGCAGCTACTCCGTAGCGGGGGCTAATGAAAAACTGTTTTTT. Full variable domain (missing parts from reference TRBV5-1 and TRBJ1-4): KAGVTQTPRYLIKTRGQQVTLSCSPISGHRSVSWYQQTPGQGLQFLFEYFSETQRNKGNFPGRFSGRQFSNSRSEMNVSTLELGDSALYLCASSYSVAGANEKLFFGSGTQLSVL.

The CDR3 loop is CASSSRDRGDTEAFF. CDR3 DNA: TGTGCCAGCAGTTCCCGGGACCGCGGCGACACTGAAGCTTTCTTT. The chain joins TRBV28 to TRBJ1-1; D perhaps matches TRBD1 (5 bases). CDR1 MDHEN and CDR2 SYDVKM come from the germline V gene. Trimming pared 4 bases from V and 3 bases from J, leaving 15 bases between. This CDR3 has 15 residues.

This clone appeared once. The chain links TRBV4-1 to TRBJ2-1, with 12 bases matching TRBD2. This CDR3 has 17 residues. V shed 4 bases, J shed 6 bases, and the junction held 10 bases outside the gene matches. Germline CDR1 reads MGHRA; CDR2 reads YSYEKL. CDR3 sequence: CASSLEATSGGINEQFF. DNA of the CDR3: TGCGCCAGCAGCCTAGAGGCAACTAGCGGGGGGATCAATGAGCAGTTCTTC.

There are a few counts of this clone. CDR3 DNA: TGTGCCAGCATCGTTAAGGACAGGGGGAACTATGGCTACACCTTC. Translating gives CASIVKDRGNYGYTF. The chain carries TRBV7-3 and TRBJ1-2; TRBD1 matches 10 bases. This CDR3 region has 15 residues. Germline assignment: CDR1 SGHTA and CDR2 FQGTGA. The V segment lost 7 bases and the J segment 2 bases; nucleotides outside the gene matches: 7.

This clone was counted between two and nine times. V and J are TRBV7-8 and TRBJ1-4; possibly TRBD1 for D (5 bases). V lost 6 bases to trimming and J lost 4 bases, with 15 bases between them. The CDR3 spans 15 residues. The V gene's germline CDR1 is SGHVS and CDR2 FQNEAQ. This CDR3 reads CASRAGAVGNEKLFF. DNA for the CDR3: TGTGCCAGCAGGGCTGGGGCGGTCGGTAATGAAAAACTGTTTTTT.

The chain links TRBV7-2 to TRBJ2-1, with TRBD2 matching over 12 bases. Germline CDR1 reads SGHTA; CDR2 reads FQGNSA. The CDR3 totals 14 residues. V lost 6 bases, J lost 4 bases, and 1 base stayed unmatched. The CDR3: CASRTSGGYNEQFF. In nucleotides, the CDR3 is TGTGCCAGCAGGACTAGCGGGGGATACAATGAGCAGTTCTTC.

As DNA, the CDR3 is TGTGCCAGCAGAATAGCGGGAGTACAAGAGACCCAGTACTTC. Translating it yields CASRIAGVQETQYF. V gene TRBV6-5 combines with J gene TRBJ2-5; 9 nucleotides agree with TRBD2. Germline lookup yields CDR1 MNHEY and CDR2 SVGAGI. The CDR3 contains 14 residues. V was clipped by 6 bases and J by 2 bases; unmatched bases: 4.

CDR3 protein: CASSRGAENEKLFF. DNA for the CDR3: TGTGCCAGCAGCCGCGGGGCAGAAAATGAAAAACTGTTTTTT. The rearrangement links TRBV7-9 to TRBJ1-4, with D perhaps matching TRBD1 (5 bases). From germline, CDR1 is SEHNR and CDR2 FQNEAQ (reference sequence). V was shortened by 5 bases and J by 5 bases, with 12 bases between the two germline ends. This CDR3 spans 14 amino acids.

This chain joins TRBV9 and TRBJ2-6; perhaps D is TRBD1 or TRBD2 (5 bases each). Germline CDR1 is SGDLS and CDR2 is YYNGEE. Between the trimmed V and J ends, which lost 2 bases and 2 bases, there was a span of 20 bases. This CDR3 is built from 19 residues. CDR3 bases: TGTGCCAGCAGCGTTTCAGGGCCAAGAGAGCGGACTGGGGCCAACGTCCTGACTTTC. It encodes CASSVSGPRERTGANVLTF.

In this sample, this clone turned up a few times. In nucleotides, the CDR3 is TGTGCCAGTAGTATCGGCCGGGAAAAGAACTATGGCTACACCTTC. This gives the protein CASSIGREKNYGYTF. This chain connects TRBV19 to TRBJ1-2, with D unclear. Germline CDR1 reads LNHDA; CDR2 reads SQIVND (reference sequence). V gave up 3 bases and J gave up 2 bases, with 13 bases separating them. CDR3 size: 15 residues.

The rearrangement uses TRBV7-9 and TRBJ1-2, with TRBD1 matching over 7 bases. Germline assignment: CDR1 SEHNR and CDR2 FQNEAQ (reference sequence). Unmatched junction bases numbered 5, after V lost 4 bases and J lost 12 bases. The CDR3 totals 11 residues. The CDR3 nucleotides read TGTGCCAGCAGCTCGGGACAGCTTCACACCTTC. It is translated as CASSSGQLHTF.